This record concerns one T cell receptor beta chain sequence. No antigen is known for it. The CDR3 has 14 residues. Germline lookup yields CDR1 SGHRS and CDR2 YFSETQ. Unmatched junction bases numbered 11, after V lost 4 bases and J lost 9 bases. The sample belongs to a study of cytomegalovirus exposure and HLA in healthy donors. Regarding the study as a whole: It was found in a later analysis that first-cohort TCR clusters tended to co-occur in the 90 to 150 validation repertoires. Altogether, 150 to 200 TCR beta chains were recorded as cytomegalovirus-associated. Across donors, most TCRs were seen rarely, yet some public ones were widespread.

Clones were read by immunoSEQ multiplex PCR, and TCRdb kept only the in-frame ones, dropping some. The table has approximately 300,000 clones, 70% to 90% seen once. The sequence derives from a woman in her late teens or twenties in good health and CMV-seronegative. The chain links TRBV5-1 to TRBJ2-7, with 9 nucleotides matching TRBD1. The specimen sequenced was PBMCs. The CDR3 here is CASSPRDRDIRQYF. CDR3 nucleotide sequence: TGCGCCAGCAGCCCGCGGGACAGGGACATTAGGCAGTACTTC.